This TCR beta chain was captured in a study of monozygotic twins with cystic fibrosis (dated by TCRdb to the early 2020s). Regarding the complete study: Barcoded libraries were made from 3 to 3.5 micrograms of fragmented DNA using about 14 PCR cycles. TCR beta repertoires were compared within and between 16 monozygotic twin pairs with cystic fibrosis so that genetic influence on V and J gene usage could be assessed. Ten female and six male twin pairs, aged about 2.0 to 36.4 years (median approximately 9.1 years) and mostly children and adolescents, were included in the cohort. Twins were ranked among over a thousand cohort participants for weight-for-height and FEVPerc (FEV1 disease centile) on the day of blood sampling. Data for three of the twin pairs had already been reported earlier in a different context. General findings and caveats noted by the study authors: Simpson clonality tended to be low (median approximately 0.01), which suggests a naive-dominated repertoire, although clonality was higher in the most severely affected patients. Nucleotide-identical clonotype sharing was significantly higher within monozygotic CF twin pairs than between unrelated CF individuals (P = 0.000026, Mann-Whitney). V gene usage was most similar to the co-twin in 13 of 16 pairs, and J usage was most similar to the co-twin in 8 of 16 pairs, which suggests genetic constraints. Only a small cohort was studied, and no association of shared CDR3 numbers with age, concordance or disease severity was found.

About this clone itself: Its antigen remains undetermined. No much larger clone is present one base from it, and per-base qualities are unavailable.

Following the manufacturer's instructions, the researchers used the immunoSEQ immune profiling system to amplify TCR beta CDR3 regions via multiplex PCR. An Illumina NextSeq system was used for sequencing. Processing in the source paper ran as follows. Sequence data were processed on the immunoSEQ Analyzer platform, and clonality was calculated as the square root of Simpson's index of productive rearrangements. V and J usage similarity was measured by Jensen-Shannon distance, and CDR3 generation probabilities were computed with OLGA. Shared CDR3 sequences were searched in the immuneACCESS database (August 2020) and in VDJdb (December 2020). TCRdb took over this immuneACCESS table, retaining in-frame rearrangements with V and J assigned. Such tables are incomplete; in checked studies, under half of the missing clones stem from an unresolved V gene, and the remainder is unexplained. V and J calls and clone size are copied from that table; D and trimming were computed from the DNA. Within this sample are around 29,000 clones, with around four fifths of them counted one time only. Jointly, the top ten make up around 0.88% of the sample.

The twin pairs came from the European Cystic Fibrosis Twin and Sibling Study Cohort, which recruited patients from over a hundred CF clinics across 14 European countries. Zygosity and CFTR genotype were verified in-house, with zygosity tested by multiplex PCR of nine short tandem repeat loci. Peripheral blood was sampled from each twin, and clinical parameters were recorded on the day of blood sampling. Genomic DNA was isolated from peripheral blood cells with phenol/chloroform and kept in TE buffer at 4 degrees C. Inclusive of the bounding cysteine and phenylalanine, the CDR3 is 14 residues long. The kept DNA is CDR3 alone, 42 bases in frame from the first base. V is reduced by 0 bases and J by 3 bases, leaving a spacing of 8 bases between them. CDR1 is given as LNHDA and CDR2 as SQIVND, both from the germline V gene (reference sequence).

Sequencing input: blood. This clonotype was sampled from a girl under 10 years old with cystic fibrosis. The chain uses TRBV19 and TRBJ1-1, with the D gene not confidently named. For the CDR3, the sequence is CASSIESGYTEAFF. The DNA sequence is TGTGCCAGTAGTATAGAATCGGGTTACACTGAAGCTTTCTTT.